Following are 22 T cell receptor beta chains from one sample sequenced in a study of T cells in Graves' hyperthyroidism and ophthalmopathy. RNA transcripts yielded amplified TCR beta CDR3 regions. First-round RT-PCR of the TCR CDR3 relied on the HTBI primer set. TCRdb itself ran the multiplex PCR reads through MiXCR, one entry per CDR3 protein. The profile covers around 500,000 distinct CDR3 sequences, with 11% to 15% appearing a single time and approximately 14% taken by the ten largest. Sequencing input: blood. All receptors derive from a woman aged 40 to 50 with Graves' hyperthyroidism.

This clonotype was observed at least ten times. V and J are TRBV7-2 and TRBJ2-3, with no clear D. Germline V gene data show CDR1 as SGHTA and CDR2 as FQGNSA. Trimming took off 1 base at V and 6 bases at J, with 8 bases between the two ends. CDR3 length: 13 residues. The CDR3 DNA follows: TGTGCCAGCAGCTTAGGACGTCTGGATACGCAGTATTTT. Residues: CASSLGRLDTQYF.

This clonotype was counted ten times or more. This chain links TRBV5-1 with TRBJ1-1; D remains unclear. CDR1 and CDR2 from the germline V gene are SGHRS and YFSETQ. The CDR3 runs 14 residues. Deletions cut 5 bases from V and 0 bases from J, with 11 bases between. CDR3 nucleotide sequence: TGCGCCAGCAGTTCGGGAGTCTTGAACACTGAAGCTTTCTTT. It encodes CASSSGVLNTEAFF. The full variable domain, rest sourced from reference TRBV5-1 and TRBJ1-1, is KAGVTQTPRYLIKTRGQQVTLSCSPISGHRSVSWYQQTPGQGLQFLFEYFSETQRNKGNFPGRFSGRQFSNSRSEMNVSTLELGDSALYLCASSSGVLNTEAFFGQGTRLTVV.

This clonotype was detected a few times. This rearrangement joins TRBV20-1 to TRBJ2-7, with 9 bases that match TRBD2. After removal of 6 bases from V and 0 bases from J, the junction contained 9 bases not matched to a gene. The CDR3 spans 15 residues. Germline CDR1 DFQATT, CDR2 SNEGSKA (reference sequence). The CDR3, as DNA: TGCAGTGCCCTGGACGGCGGGAGGGCCTCCTACGAGCAGTACTTC. This codes for CSALDGGRASYEQYF.

At least ten counts were recorded for this clonotype. This chain joins TRBV12-3 or TRBV12-4 and TRBJ1-1; D possibly corresponds to TRBD1 (6 bases). The CDR3 has 13 amino acids. Trimming cost V 6 bases and J 4 bases, with 12 bases left between them. CDR3 coding DNA: TGTGCCAGCAGCTACGGGGGCCCCACTGAAGCTTTCTTT. It encodes CASSYGGPTEAFF.

This clonotype has a handful of counts. The chain is built from TRBV11-2 and TRBJ1-1; D is unresolved. Germline CDR1 reads SGHAT; CDR2 reads FQNNGV. V dropped 4 bases and J dropped 7 bases, with 16 bases sitting between them. CDR3 length: 14 amino acids. The CDR3, as DNA: TGTGCCAGCAGCTCCATTAGGCGGGTTGATGAAGCTTTCTTT. The encoded protein is CASSSIRRVDEAFF.

At least ten counts were recorded for this clonotype. The V call is TRBV2, the J call TRBJ2-6, with D possibly matching TRBD1 (5 bases). V lost 6 bases and J lost 3, with 12 bases in between. The CDR3 is made up of 15 amino acids. The germline CDR1 and CDR2 sequences are SNHLY and FYNNEI. Written as DNA, the CDR3 is TGTGCCAGCAGCGGAAGGGGATTTGGGGCCAACGTCCTGACTTTC. Encoded protein: CASSGRGFGANVLTF.

This clonotype has just a few counts. The chain recombines TRBV29-1 with TRBJ2-5; D not certain. V lost 6 bases and J 0 bases, leaving 11 bases between the germline ends. Per germline, CDR1 SQVTM and CDR2 ANQGSEA. This CDR3 is built from 13 residues. The CDR3 sequence: CSVPVVNQETQYF. The CDR3 bases are TGCAGCGTCCCGGTGGTAAACCAAGAGACCCAGTACTTC.

In its sample, this clonotype was seen a few times. V is TRBV6-1 and J is TRBJ1-1; D ambiguous. This CDR3 is built from 13 residues. Germline loops: CDR1 MNHNS, CDR2 SASEGT. Trimming shortened V by 6 bases and J by 3 bases, and 11 bases separated the two germline ends. The CDR3 region is CASSPDRYTEAFF. DNA for the CDR3: TGTGCCAGCAGCCCGGACCGATACACTGAAGCTTTCTTT.

This clonotype was detected many times. V is TRBV18 and J is TRBJ2-7; D not certain. Per germline, CDR1 KGHSH and CDR2 LQKENI. V shed 2 bases and J shed 7 bases, with 9 bases lying between them. This CDR3 comprises 12 residues. The CDR3 reads CASSPASREQYF. The CDR3 DNA reads TGTGCCAGCTCACCAGCGAGTAGGGAGCAGTACTTC. The complete variable domain, with remaining parts taken from reference TRBV18 and TRBJ2-7, reads NAGVMQNPRHLVRRRGQEARLRCSPMKGHSHVYWYRQLPEEGLKFMVYLQKENIIDESGMPKERFSAEFPKEGPSILRIQQVVRGDSAAYFCASSPASREQYFGPGTRLTVT.

Note on this clonotype: At one of its ends the junction is not consistent with the germline gene, which may arise from a read error. The rearrangement links TRBV7-9 to TRBJ2-1, with unresolved D. Germline CDR1 and CDR2: SEHNR and FQNEAQ (reference sequence). This CDR3 has 13 amino acids. The CDR3: CASRGDSNNEQFF. CDR3 DNA sequence: TGTGCCAGTCGAGGAGACTCCAACAATGAGCAGTTCTTC.

This clonotype came up many times. This chain uses TRBV20-1 with TRBJ2-3; 12 nucleotides align to TRBD2. There are 15 residues in the CDR3. J lost 4 bases, V lost 5 bases, and 7 bases had no gene match. Germline V lookup: CDR1 DFQATT, CDR2 SNEGSKA (reference sequence). The CDR3, as DNA: TGCAGTGCTGCAAAACTAGCGGGAGGTTCAGATACGCAGTATTTT. It encodes CSAAKLAGGSDTQYF.

This chain uses TRBV12-5 with TRBJ1-3; possibly TRBD1 for D (5 bases). This CDR3 contains 14 residues. V lost 1 base and J 8 bases, leaving 12 bases between the germline ends. CDR1 and CDR2 from the germline V gene are LGHNT and FRNRAP. CDR3 coding DNA: TGTGCTAGTGGTTTGGGACAGTGGTTGGACACCATATATTTT. Translation gives CASGLGQWLDTIYF.

This clonotype has a count of ten or more. V is TRBV3-1 and J is TRBJ2-3; no definite D call. The CDR3 is made up of 16 amino acids. Looked up from germline, CDR1 is LGHDT and CDR2 is YNNKEL (reference sequence). V gave up 3 bases and J gave up 6 bases, with 19 bases separating them. CDR3 DNA sequence: TGTGCCAGCAGCCAGGGTGGTGGTCTTCCCCCTGATACGCAGTATTTT. This encodes CASSQGGGLPPDTQYF.

This clonotype was seen at least ten times. One end of the junction fails to match germline, which may point to a read error. The CDR3 spells CASSPGQSTDTQYF. DNA for the CDR3: TGCGCCAGCAGCCCCGGACAGTCCACAGATACGCAGTATTTT. This sequence joins TRBV27 and TRBJ2-3, with a weak D call TRBD1 (6 bases). Germline loops: CDR1 MNHEY, CDR2 SMNVEV (reference sequence). The CDR3 length is 14 residues.

This clonotype was counted only a few times. The chain uses TRBV19 and TRBJ2-5; D unresolved. This CDR3 spans 13 amino acids. V was pared by 3 bases and J by 4 bases, with 9 bases between. CDR1 and CDR2 from the germline V gene are LNHDA and SQIVND (reference sequence). In DNA form, the CDR3 reads TGTGCCAGTAGTATTTTCGCGAGAGAGACCCAGTACTTC. Translating it yields CASSIFARETQYF.

This clonotype was found many times. This rearrangement joins TRBV20-1 to TRBJ2-2, with a possible D match to TRBD2 (5 bases). Trimming pared 0 bases from V and 4 bases from J, leaving 15 bases between. Germline V lookup: CDR1 DFQATT, CDR2 SNEGSKA (reference sequence). The CDR3 has 16 amino acids. The CDR3 bases are TGCAGTGCTAGAGATCTGGGGAGTTGGGGCACCGGGGAGCTGTTTTTT. Translating gives CSARDLGSWGTGELFF.

This clonotype was counted at least ten times. This chain joins TRBV24-1 and TRBJ2-7, with 13 bases fitting TRBD2. The germline V gene has CDR1 KGHDR and CDR2 SFDVKD. The CDR3 is 16 amino acids. V was pared by 3 bases and J by 2 bases, with 3 bases of the junction left unmatched. Here the CDR3 reads CATSDPGTSGTYEQYF. Here the CDR3 DNA reads TGTGCCACCAGTGATCCCGGGACTAGCGGGACCTACGAGCAGTACTTC.

This clonotype was found many times. The V call is TRBV18, the J call TRBJ1-1; no definite D call. The CDR3 has 14 residues. Germline-derived CDR1 and CDR2 are KGHSH and LQKENI. V was cut by 2 bases and J by 1 base, with 8 bases left in between. The CDR3 sequence is CASSPNEGNTEAFF. The CDR3 DNA is TGTGCCAGCTCACCAAACGAAGGGAACACTGAAGCTTTCTTT.

This clonotype has a count of ten or more. This chain uses TRBV12-3 or TRBV12-4 with TRBJ1-5; 7 nucleotides agree with TRBD1. This CDR3 has 15 amino acids. V gave up 5 bases and J gave up 0 bases; unmatched junction bases: 4. CDR3 nucleotides: TGTGCCAGCAGTCGGACAGGTTATAGCAATCAGCCCCAGCATTTT. Protein sequence: CASSRTGYSNQPQHF.

This clonotype was counted between two and nine times. The chain is built from TRBV12-3 or TRBV12-4 and TRBJ1-3, with a weak D call TRBD1 (6 bases). This CDR3 is built from 17 residues. V lost 6 bases to trimming and J lost 0 bases, with 18 bases between them. This CDR3 is CASSPGQTRISGNTIYF. In nucleotides, the CDR3 is TGTGCCAGCAGCCCCGGACAGACTCGAATCTCTGGAAACACCATATATTTT.

This clonotype was counted between two and nine times. Given a much more abundant clone one base away, this may be a read error. This chain connects TRBV12-3 or TRBV12-4 to TRBJ1-6; D uncertain. This CDR3 is 13 amino acids long. The germline V and J ends were trimmed by 1 base and 11 bases, with 9 bases remaining between them. CDR3 sequence (DNA): TGTGCCAGCAGTTTAGAGCGGAAGGCACCCCTCCACTTT. It encodes CASSLERKAPLHF.

This clonotype was recorded at least ten times. CDR3 loop: CASSVAGSNEQFF. Written as DNA, the CDR3 is TGTGCCAGCAGCGTAGCGGGCTCAAATGAGCAGTTCTTC. The V gene is TRBV7-3, the J gene TRBJ2-1, with TRBD2 matching over 7 bases. Looked up from germline, CDR1 is SGHTA and CDR2 is FQGTGA. After removal of 5 bases from V and 7 bases from J, the junction contained 5 bases not matched to a gene. CDR3 size: 13 residues.